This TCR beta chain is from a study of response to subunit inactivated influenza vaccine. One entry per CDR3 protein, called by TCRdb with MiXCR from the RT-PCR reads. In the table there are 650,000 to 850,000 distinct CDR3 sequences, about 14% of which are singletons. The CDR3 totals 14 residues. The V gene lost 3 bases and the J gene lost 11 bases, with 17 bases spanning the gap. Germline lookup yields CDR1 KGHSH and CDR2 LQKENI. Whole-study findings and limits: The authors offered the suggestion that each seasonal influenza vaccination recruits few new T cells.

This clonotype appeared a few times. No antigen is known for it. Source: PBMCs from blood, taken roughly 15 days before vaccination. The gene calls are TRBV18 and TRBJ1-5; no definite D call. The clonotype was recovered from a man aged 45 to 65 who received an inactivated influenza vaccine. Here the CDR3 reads CASSPRGPGDAQHF. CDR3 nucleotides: TGTGCCAGCTCACCTCGGGGTCCCGGTGACGCCCAGCATTTT.